This T cell receptor beta chain originates from a study of response to subunit inactivated influenza vaccine. TCRdb fed the RT-PCR reads into MiXCR, producing one record per CDR3 protein. Of roughly 630,000 distinct CDR3 sequences in the sample, 11% to 15% are singletons; the top ten hold about 7.4%. Trimming removed 6 bases at V and 2 bases at J, with 13 bases between. The V gene's germline CDR1 is DFQATT and CDR2 SNEGSKA (reference sequence). The CDR3 is made up of 13 amino acids. This clonotype was observed a few times. This receptor was identified in a man in his fifties who received an inactivated influenza vaccine. Specimen: PBMCs from blood, collected around two weeks before vaccination. The genes are TRBV20-1 and TRBJ2-5, with D unresolved. The CDR3 sequence: CSAQAGNQETQYF. The CDR3 region has the DNA TGCAGTGCCCAGGCTGGGAATCAAGAGACCCAGTACTTC.